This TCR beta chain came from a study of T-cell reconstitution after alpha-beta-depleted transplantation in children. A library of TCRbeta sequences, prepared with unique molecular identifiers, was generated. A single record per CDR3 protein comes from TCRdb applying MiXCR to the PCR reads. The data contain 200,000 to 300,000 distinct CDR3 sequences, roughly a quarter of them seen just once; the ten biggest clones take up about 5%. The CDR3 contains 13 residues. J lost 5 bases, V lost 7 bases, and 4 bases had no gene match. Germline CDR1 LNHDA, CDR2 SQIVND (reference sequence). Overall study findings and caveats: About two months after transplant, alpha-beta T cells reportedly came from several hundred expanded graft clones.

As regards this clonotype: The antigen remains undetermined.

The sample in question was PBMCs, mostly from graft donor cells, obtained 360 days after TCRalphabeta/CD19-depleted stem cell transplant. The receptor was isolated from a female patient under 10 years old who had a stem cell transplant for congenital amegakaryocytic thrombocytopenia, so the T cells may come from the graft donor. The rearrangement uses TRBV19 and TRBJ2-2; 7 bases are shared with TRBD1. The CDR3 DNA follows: TGTGCCAGTAACGACAGGGCGACCGGGGAGCTGTTTTTT. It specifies CASNDRATGELFF. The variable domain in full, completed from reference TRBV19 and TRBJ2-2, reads DGGITQSPKYLFRKEGQNVTLSCEQNLNHDAMYWYRQDPGQGLRLIYYSQIVNDFQKGDIAEGYSVSREKKESFPLTVTSAQKNPTAFYLCASNDRATGELFFGEGSRLTVL.